The clone carrying this TCR beta chain was observed at least ten times. What it recognizes is unknown. This sample is drawn from a study of regulatory T cells in long-lasting Graves disease. Study-wide results and limits: There were preferences for TRBV28, TRBJ1-2 and TRBJ2-5 in persistent disease.

Combining iRepertoire HTBI primers with Arm-PCR of CDR3 regions, the authors built TCR beta libraries. TCRdb reprocessed the multiplex PCR reads with MiXCR, giving one entry per CDR3 protein. The sample contains around 240,000 distinct CDR3 sequences, more than 15% of which appear only once. The germline V gene has CDR1 SGHVS and CDR2 FQNEAQ. This CDR3 has 15 residues. Trimming stripped 5 bases from V and 6 bases from J, with 19 bases between. This sample's time point: newly diagnosed GD, antithyroid drugs for less than 3 months. There was RNA extracted from PBMCs, and the TCR library was made from it. Graves' disease diagnoses used American Thyroid Association guidelines. A further study also used this sample, focusing on T cells in Graves' hyperthyroidism and ophthalmopathy. That work contributes: Diagnoses used clinical symptoms, serum thyroxine and TRAb, thyroid ultrasound and orbital computed tomography. Using the HTBI primer set, a first-round RT-PCR was run on the TCR CDR3.

The origin of this receptor is a woman under 40 with Graves disease. The specimen comprised peripheral blood mononuclear cells (PBMCs), sampled at new diagnosis, from a patient treated with antithyroid drugs. The V gene is TRBV7-8, the J gene TRBJ1-1, with D tentatively TRBD1 (6 bases). The CDR3 DNA reads as TGTGCCAGCAGCCTACCGGGACAAGGATCGGCTGAAGCTTTCTTT. Its translation: CASSLPGQGSAEAFF.